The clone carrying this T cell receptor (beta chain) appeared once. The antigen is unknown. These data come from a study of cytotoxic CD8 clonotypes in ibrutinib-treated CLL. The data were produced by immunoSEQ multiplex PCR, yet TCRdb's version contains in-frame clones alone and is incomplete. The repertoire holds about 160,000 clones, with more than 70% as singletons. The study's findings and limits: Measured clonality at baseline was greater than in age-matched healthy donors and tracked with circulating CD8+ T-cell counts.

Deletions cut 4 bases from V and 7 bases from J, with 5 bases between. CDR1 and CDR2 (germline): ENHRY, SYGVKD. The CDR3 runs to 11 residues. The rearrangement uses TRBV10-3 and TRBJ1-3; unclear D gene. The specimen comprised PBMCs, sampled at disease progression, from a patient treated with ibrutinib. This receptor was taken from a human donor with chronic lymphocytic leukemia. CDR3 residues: CAISGGNTIYF. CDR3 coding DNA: TGTGCCATCAGTGGAGGGAACACCATATATTTT.